The rows below give T cell receptor beta chains drawn from one sample of a study of ipilimumab plus nivolumab after autologous stem cell transplantation. Sequencing used immunoSEQ multiplex PCR; TCRdb keeps in-frame clones, though not all of them. The repertoire holds approximately 15,000 clones, with 65% to 80% as singletons. The specimen comprised PBMCs, sampled in a trial of ipilimumab plus nivolumab as post-transplant consolidation. These receptors came from a male donor with diffuse large B-cell lymphoma. Both conserved end residues are part of each CDR3. The order of the fields is clone size, V gene, J gene, D gene, CDR3 DNA, CDR3 protein. The D gene is left open where the match is weak. Clone size is given for some rows only: seen once, a few or many times, or a class if the clone is expanded.

clone_size: NA; v_call: TRBV7-8; j_call: TRBJ2-7; d_call: NA; cdr3_nt: TGTGCCAGCAGCAAAGAAGGTCAGGGGGGCTACGAGCAGTACTTC; cdr3_aa: CASSKEGQGGYEQYF
clone_size: NA; v_call: TRBV14; j_call: TRBJ1-4; d_call: NA; cdr3_nt: TGTGCCAGCAGCCGGACGATTAATGAAAAACTGTTTTTT; cdr3_aa: CASSRTINEKLFF
clone_size: NA; v_call: TRBV2; j_call: TRBJ2-1; d_call: TRBD2; cdr3_nt: TGTGCCAGCAGTGGGACTAGCGGGAGGGATGAGCAGTTCTTC; cdr3_aa: CASSGTSGRDEQFF
clone_size: NA; v_call: TRBV23-1; j_call: TRBJ2-7; d_call: TRBD2; cdr3_nt: TGCGCCAGCAGTCAATCCCGGACTAGCGGGAGGCGAACCTACGAGCAGTACTTC; cdr3_aa: CASSQSRTSGRRTYEQYF
clone_size: few; v_call: TRBV11-2; j_call: TRBJ1-4; d_call: NA; cdr3_nt: TGTGCCAGCAGCTTCAGAAATGAAAAACTGTTTTTT; cdr3_aa: CASSFRNEKLFF
clone_size: NA; v_call: TRBV4-1; j_call: TRBJ1-3; d_call: NA; cdr3_nt: TGCGCCAGCAGCCAAGAGGGGAACTCTGGAAACACCATATATTTT; cdr3_aa: CASSQEGNSGNTIYF
clone_size: NA; v_call: TRBV10-3; j_call: TRBJ1-2; d_call: NA; cdr3_nt: TGTGCCATCAGTGACCGCGCAGGGCCCACTGGCTACACCTTC; cdr3_aa: CAISDRAGPTGYTF
clone_size: NA; v_call: TRBV5-4; j_call: TRBJ2-5; d_call: TRBD2; cdr3_nt: TGTGCCAGCAGCTTGGCCATAGGACTAGCGGACCAAGAGACCCAGTACTTC; cdr3_aa: CASSLAIGLADQETQYF
clone_size: once; v_call: TRBV5-6; j_call: TRBJ1-1; d_call: NA; cdr3_nt: TGTGCCAGCAGCCAAGACCGTGACACTGAAGCTTTCTTT; cdr3_aa: CASSQDRDTEAFF
clone_size: NA; v_call: TRBV5-4; j_call: TRBJ2-3; d_call: NA; cdr3_nt: TGTGCCAGCAGCTTGGACCGGGGCACAGATACGCAGTATTTT; cdr3_aa: CASSLDRGTDTQYF
clone_size: few; v_call: TRBV28; j_call: TRBJ1-5; d_call: TRBD1; cdr3_nt: TGTGCCAGCAGTTTATTCGACAGGGGGGACCAGCCCCAGCATTTT; cdr3_aa: CASSLFDRGDQPQHF
clone_size: NA; v_call: TRBV9; j_call: TRBJ1-5; d_call: TRBD1; cdr3_nt: TGTGCCAGCAGCGTAGAGGGGGACAGGGATCAGCCCCAGCATTTT; cdr3_aa: CASSVEGDRDQPQHF
clone_size: NA; v_call: TRBV5-6; j_call: TRBJ1-4; d_call: TRBD1; cdr3_nt: TGTGCCAGCAGCCCCCTTGGGACAGCAACTAATGAAAAACTGTTTTTT; cdr3_aa: CASSPLGTATNEKLFF
clone_size: medium-sized; v_call: TRBV30; j_call: TRBJ1-3; d_call: NA; cdr3_nt: TGTGCCTGGTCTAATGGGCAGACTGGAAACACCATATATTTT; cdr3_aa: CAWSNGQTGNTIYF
clone_size: NA; v_call: TRBV5-1; j_call: TRBJ1-1; d_call: NA; cdr3_nt: TGCGCCAGCAGTACGGAGGGGGGGAACACTGAAGCTTTCTTT; cdr3_aa: CASSTEGGNTEAFF
clone_size: few; v_call: TRBV11-3; j_call: TRBJ2-5; d_call: NA; cdr3_nt: TGTGCCAGCAGCTTACGCGGGGCCCTTATTTGGGAGACCCAGTACTTC; cdr3_aa: CASSLRGALIWETQYF
clone_size: NA; v_call: TRBV7-8; j_call: TRBJ2-7; d_call: TRBD2; cdr3_nt: TGTGCCAGCAGCCACGCTAGCGGGGGCCTCCTATCCTACGAGCAGTACTTC; cdr3_aa: CASSHASGGLLSYEQYF
clone_size: NA; v_call: TRBV10-3; j_call: TRBJ2-2; d_call: NA; cdr3_nt: TGTGCCATCAGCAGGGTGGGGACCGGGGAGCTGTTTTTT; cdr3_aa: CAISRVGTGELFF
clone_size: NA; v_call: TRBV7-3; j_call: TRBJ2-7; d_call: NA; cdr3_nt: TGTGCCAGCAGCCCCCGGGGCGGCGCCTACGAGCAGTACTTC; cdr3_aa: CASSPRGGAYEQYF
clone_size: once; v_call: TRBV11-3; j_call: TRBJ2-2; d_call: TRBD2; cdr3_nt: TGTGCCAGCTCCACCGCGGGGGTGGCCGGGGAGCTGTTTTTT; cdr3_aa: CASSTAGVAGELFF
clone_size: NA; v_call: TRBV18; j_call: TRBJ2-5; d_call: TRBD1; cdr3_nt: TGTGCCAGCTCACCACCGGGACAGGGGATGAAGACCCAGTACTTC; cdr3_aa: CASSPPGQGMKTQYF
clone_size: NA; v_call: TRBV2; j_call: TRBJ2-7; d_call: NA; cdr3_nt: TGTGCCAGCAGTGAAATGGTTTTCAGCGAGCAGTACTTC; cdr3_aa: CASSEMVFSEQYF
clone_size: NA; v_call: TRBV7-3; j_call: TRBJ1-1; d_call: NA; cdr3_nt: TGTGCCAGCAGCTTAAATCTTGGATCTGAAGCTTTCTTT; cdr3_aa: CASSLNLGSEAFF
clone_size: once; v_call: TRBV7-8; j_call: TRBJ1-5; d_call: NA; cdr3_nt: TGTGCCAGCAGCTTAGAGGCAGGTATGCAGCCCCAGCATTTT; cdr3_aa: CASSLEAGMQPQHF
clone_size: NA; v_call: TRBV19; j_call: TRBJ1-4; d_call: NA; cdr3_nt: TGTGCCAGTAGTATAGTGGGGATAGCCGAAAAACTGTTTTTT; cdr3_aa: CASSIVGIAEKLFF
clone_size: NA; v_call: TRBV30; j_call: TRBJ2-7; d_call: NA; cdr3_nt: TGTGCCTGGGGGTTTGAGGACACAGACTACGAGCAGTACTTC; cdr3_aa: CAWGFEDTDYEQYF
clone_size: NA; v_call: TRBV9; j_call: TRBJ2-3; d_call: TRBD2; cdr3_nt: TGTGCCAGCAGCGGTCGTATAGCGGGTAGCACAGATACGCAGTATTTT; cdr3_aa: CASSGRIAGSTDTQYF
clone_size: NA; v_call: TRBV11-2; j_call: TRBJ2-3; d_call: TRBD2; cdr3_nt: TGTGCCAGCAGCTTCACACTAGCGGGCGGGGGCACAGATACGCAGTATTTT; cdr3_aa: CASSFTLAGGGTDTQYF
clone_size: NA; v_call: TRBV5-4; j_call: TRBJ1-5; d_call: NA; cdr3_nt: TGTGCCAGCAGCTTAGGGGAAGGCCAGCCCCAGCATTTT; cdr3_aa: CASSLGEGQPQHF
clone_size: once; v_call: TRBV5-5; j_call: TRBJ2-3; d_call: NA; cdr3_nt: TGTGCCAGCAGCGCAGGGGCTGGCAATACGCAGTATTTT; cdr3_aa: CASSAGAGNTQYF
clone_size: once; v_call: TRBV18; j_call: TRBJ2-5; d_call: NA; cdr3_nt: TGTGCCAGCTCACCACCGGGACCCCAAGAGACCCAGTACTTC; cdr3_aa: CASSPPGPQETQYF
clone_size: NA; v_call: TRBV10-1; j_call: TRBJ1-4; d_call: TRBD1; cdr3_nt: TGCGCCAGCAGTGGGACAGGAGGTGAAAAACTGTTTTTT; cdr3_aa: CASSGTGGEKLFF
clone_size: NA; v_call: TRBV6-1; j_call: TRBJ2-7; d_call: NA; cdr3_nt: TGTGCCAGCAATGGAGCTGGATACGAGCAGTACTTC; cdr3_aa: CASNGAGYEQYF
clone_size: NA; v_call: TRBV2; j_call: TRBJ2-1; d_call: NA; cdr3_nt: TGTGCCAGCAGTGCCGCAAGCTCCTACAATGAGCAGTTCTTC; cdr3_aa: CASSAASSYNEQFF
clone_size: NA; v_call: TRBV10-1; j_call: TRBJ2-1; d_call: TRBD2; cdr3_nt: TGCGCCAGCAGTGAGCGCGCGGGAGGGGGATACAATGAGCAGTTCTTC; cdr3_aa: CASSERAGGGYNEQFF
clone_size: NA; v_call: TRBV19; j_call: TRBJ1-2; d_call: NA; cdr3_nt: TGTGCCAGTAGTATTATCCTGGCCTATGGCTACACCTTC; cdr3_aa: CASSIILAYGYTF
clone_size: NA; v_call: TRBV18; j_call: TRBJ1-1; d_call: NA; cdr3_nt: TGTGCCAGCTCACCTAATGCCAGGAACACTGAAGCTTTCTTT; cdr3_aa: CASSPNARNTEAFF
clone_size: NA; v_call: TRBV19; j_call: TRBJ2-3; d_call: TRBD1; cdr3_nt: TGTGCCAGTAGTAAGGTAACAGGGGTGCCAGATACGCAGTATTTT; cdr3_aa: CASSKVTGVPDTQYF
clone_size: NA; v_call: TRBV5-6; j_call: TRBJ2-5; d_call: TRBD1; cdr3_nt: TGTGCCAGCAGCTGGGACAGGGGGCCGACCCAGTACTTC; cdr3_aa: CASSWDRGPTQYF
clone_size: few; v_call: TRBV5-1; j_call: TRBJ2-7; d_call: NA; cdr3_nt: TGCGCCAGCAGGGAGGCGGGGAACTCCTACGAGCAGTACTTC; cdr3_aa: CASREAGNSYEQYF
clone_size: NA; v_call: TRBV21-1; j_call: TRBJ1-1; d_call: NA; cdr3_nt: TGTGCCAGCAGCAAAGGGCGAGCTTTCTTT; cdr3_aa: CASSKGRAFF
clone_size: once; v_call: TRBV7-2; j_call: TRBJ2-1; d_call: TRBD2; cdr3_nt: TGTGCCAGCAGCTTAGTGAGCGGGGCGAACTCCTACAATGAGCAGTTCTTC; cdr3_aa: CASSLVSGANSYNEQFF
clone_size: NA; v_call: TRBV29-1; j_call: TRBJ2-5; d_call: NA; cdr3_nt: TGCAGCGTTCTCGGGGGCTGGGAGACCCAGTACTTC; cdr3_aa: CSVLGGWETQYF
clone_size: NA; v_call: TRBV30; j_call: TRBJ2-7; d_call: NA; cdr3_nt: TGTGCCTGGAGTGCTCCCCCCACAATTTACGAGCAGTACTTC; cdr3_aa: CAWSAPPTIYEQYF
clone_size: few; v_call: TRBV7-9; j_call: TRBJ2-7; d_call: NA; cdr3_nt: TGTGCCAGCAGCTCCTCGATCGGGGAGCAGTACTTC; cdr3_aa: CASSSSIGEQYF
clone_size: NA; v_call: TRBV5-6; j_call: TRBJ2-5; d_call: TRBD2; cdr3_nt: TGTGCCAGCAGCTTAGGAGTTTGGCGGGAGTACCAAGAGACCCAGTACTTC; cdr3_aa: CASSLGVWREYQETQYF
clone_size: NA; v_call: TRBV6-5; j_call: TRBJ2-3; d_call: TRBD2; cdr3_nt: TGTGCCAGCAGGGGACTAGCGGGGCTGGTGGATACGCAGTATTTT; cdr3_aa: CASRGLAGLVDTQYF
clone_size: NA; v_call: TRBV28; j_call: TRBJ2-3; d_call: TRBD2; cdr3_nt: TGTGCCAGCAGTATCCTAGCGGGGGGTGAAGATACGCAGTATTTT; cdr3_aa: CASSILAGGEDTQYF
clone_size: NA; v_call: TRBV4-2; j_call: TRBJ2-7; d_call: TRBD1; cdr3_nt: TGTGCCAGCAGCCAGGACAGGGGCTACGAGCAGTACTTC; cdr3_aa: CASSQDRGYEQYF
clone_size: few; v_call: TRBV5-1; j_call: TRBJ2-7; d_call: TRBD2; cdr3_nt: TGCGCCAGCAGCTTGCCCGGACTAGCGGGGGGTGACGAGCAGTACTTC; cdr3_aa: CASSLPGLAGGDEQYF
clone_size: NA; v_call: TRBV6-1; j_call: TRBJ1-1; d_call: NA; cdr3_nt: TGTGCCAGCAGTGAAATCCGTACGGTAATGAACACTGAAGCTTTCTTT; cdr3_aa: CASSEIRTVMNTEAFF
clone_size: NA; v_call: TRBV5-5; j_call: TRBJ1-1; d_call: NA; cdr3_nt: TGTGCCAGCAGCTTGGGGCCTGAGGACACTGAAGCTTTCTTT; cdr3_aa: CASSLGPEDTEAFF
clone_size: NA; v_call: TRBV6-1; j_call: TRBJ2-7; d_call: TRBD2; cdr3_nt: TGTGCCAGCAGTGAAGTCGGACTAGCGGCCTACGAGCAGTACTTC; cdr3_aa: CASSEVGLAAYEQYF
clone_size: NA; v_call: TRBV7-7; j_call: TRBJ2-3; d_call: NA; cdr3_nt: TGTGCTAGCAGCTTCGGAGCGGGCGACACAGATACGCAGTATTTT; cdr3_aa: CASSFGAGDTDTQYF
clone_size: NA; v_call: TRBV28; j_call: TRBJ2-2; d_call: NA; cdr3_nt: TGTGCCAGCAGTTCCCGACAGTTCAGCACCGGGGAGCTGTTTTTT; cdr3_aa: CASSSRQFSTGELFF
clone_size: NA; v_call: TRBV13; j_call: TRBJ2-1; d_call: NA; cdr3_nt: TGTGCCAGCAGCGTCCAGGGCTACAATGAGCAGTTCTTC; cdr3_aa: CASSVQGYNEQFF
clone_size: NA; v_call: TRBV2; j_call: TRBJ1-5; d_call: NA; cdr3_nt: TGTGCCAGCAGAGTGACTTTAGTCGATCAGCCCCAGCATTTT; cdr3_aa: CASRVTLVDQPQHF
clone_size: NA; v_call: TRBV5-4; j_call: TRBJ1-1; d_call: NA; cdr3_nt: TGTGCCAGCAGCTTGGCAGGGAACACTGAAGCTTTCTTT; cdr3_aa: CASSLAGNTEAFF
clone_size: NA; v_call: TRBV2; j_call: TRBJ1-1; d_call: NA; cdr3_nt: TGTGCCAGCAGTGTGGGAATGAACACTGAAGCTTTCTTT; cdr3_aa: CASSVGMNTEAFF
clone_size: once; v_call: TRBV15; j_call: TRBJ2-2; d_call: TRBD1; cdr3_nt: TGTGCCACCAGCAGAGAGGGGACAGTCGCCACCGGGGAGCTGTTTTTT; cdr3_aa: CATSREGTVATGELFF